Listed below are T cell receptor beta chains from one sample, sequenced in a study of tumor-infiltrating lymphocytes in primary liver carcinoma. TCRdb redid the calling of the multiplex PCR reads with MiXCR, one entry per CDR3 protein. The repertoire has fewer than 400,000 distinct CDR3 sequences, around three fifths of them found once; the top ten carry roughly 8.6%. Sequencing input: peripheral blood. These receptors all come from a man aged 35-49 years with primary liver carcinoma and hepatitis B virus infection. CDR3s include the opening cysteine and the closing phenylalanine or tryptophan. The order of the fields is clone size, J gene, V gene, D gene, CDR3 DNA, CDR3 protein. D genes are given only for firm matches. Rows give clone size only sometimes, using once, few, many, or a class for an expanded clone.

abundance: .; j_gene: TRBJ2-5; v_gene: TRBV5-4; d_gene: .; CDR3nt: TGTGCCAGCAACTTGGCGGCGGTTCAAGAGACCCAGCACTTC; CDR3aa: CASNLAAVQETQHF
abundance: many; j_gene: TRBJ2-6; v_gene: TRBV6-1; d_gene: TRBD1; CDR3nt: TGTGCCACTCCGACCGGGACAGGGACCTTCTCTGGGGCCAACGTCCTGACTTTC; CDR3aa: CATPTGTGTFSGANVLTF
abundance: many; j_gene: TRBJ2-5; v_gene: TRBV7-9; d_gene: .; CDR3nt: TGTGCCAGCAGACTTGATGGACAAGAGACCCAGTACTTC; CDR3aa: CASRLDGQETQYF
abundance: many; j_gene: TRBJ2-3; v_gene: TRBV6-5; d_gene: .; CDR3nt: TGTGCCAGCAGTTACGGATCCGGGACTCCGACAGATACGCAGTATTTT; CDR3aa: CASSYGSGTPTDTQYF
abundance: .; j_gene: TRBJ2-1; v_gene: TRBV7-3; d_gene: TRBD2; CDR3nt: TGTGCCAGCAGCTTGGGCGGGAGGGAGCAGTTCTTC; CDR3aa: CASSLGGREQFF
abundance: .; j_gene: TRBJ2-2; v_gene: TRBV5-1; d_gene: .; CDR3nt: TGCGCCAGCAGCTTGAGAACAGATACCGGGGAGCTGTTTTTT; CDR3aa: CASSLRTDTGELFF
abundance: few; j_gene: TRBJ2-4; v_gene: TRBV7-9; d_gene: TRBD2; CDR3nt: TGTGCCAGCAGCTTGGGGGAGGGAAACATTCAGTACTTC; CDR3aa: CASSLGEGNIQYF
abundance: .; j_gene: TRBJ2-7; v_gene: TRBV11-1; d_gene: TRBD1; CDR3nt: TGTGCCGGCAGGGGGAAGCGATCCTATGAGCACTACTTC; CDR3aa: CAGRGKRSYEHYF
abundance: .; j_gene: TRBJ1-2; v_gene: TRBV7-9; d_gene: TRBD1; CDR3nt: TGTGCCAGCAGCTTACCACAGGGGGAGGACTATGGCTACACCTTC; CDR3aa: CASSLPQGEDYGYTF
abundance: .; j_gene: TRBJ2-1; v_gene: TRBV11-2; d_gene: .; CDR3nt: TGTGCCAGCAGCTTCGACGGCAGATACAATGAGCAGTCCTTC; CDR3aa: CASSFDGRYNEQSF
abundance: .; j_gene: TRBJ1-1; v_gene: TRBV5-6; d_gene: .; CDR3nt: TGTGCCAGCAGCAGAAGGACAGTGTTGAACACTGAAGCTTCCTTT; CDR3aa: CASSRRTVLNTEASF
abundance: few; j_gene: TRBJ2-1; v_gene: TRBV28; d_gene: .; CDR3nt: TGTGCCAGCAGTCGGAGGGCGGACTCCTACAATGAGCAGTTCTTC; CDR3aa: CASSRRADSYNEQFF
abundance: few; j_gene: TRBJ2-3; v_gene: TRBV12-3/TRBV12-4; d_gene: .; CDR3nt: TGTGCCAGCAGCCGAAGAGGGACACAGAAGAGCACAGATACGCAGTATTTT; CDR3aa: CASSRRGTQKSTDTQYF
abundance: .; j_gene: TRBJ2-2; v_gene: TRBV4-3; d_gene: .; CDR3nt: TGCGCCGGCAGCCTAGCACTCGCGGGGAACACCGGGGAGCTGTTTTTT; CDR3aa: CAGSLALAGNTGELFF
abundance: .; j_gene: TRBJ1-2; v_gene: TRBV6-6; d_gene: .; CDR3nt: TGTGCCAGCAGCCGTAGTCGTCAGGTCGATAGCTACGGCCACACCTTC; CDR3aa: CASSRSRQVDSYGHTF
abundance: many; j_gene: TRBJ2-4; v_gene: TRBV28; d_gene: .; CDR3nt: TGTGCCAGCAGTTCGGTACTTATTCAGTACTTC; CDR3aa: CASSSVLIQYF
abundance: .; j_gene: TRBJ2-1; v_gene: TRBV4-2; d_gene: .; CDR3nt: TGTGCCAACAGCCATGTTAGTTTTCCCGGCAATGAGCAGTTTTTC; CDR3aa: CANSHVSFPGNEQFF
abundance: .; j_gene: TRBJ2-7; v_gene: TRBV28; d_gene: .; CDR3nt: TGTGCCAGCAGTTTATACCAGGGGCCCTACGAGCAGTACTTC; CDR3aa: CASSLYQGPYEQYF
abundance: many; j_gene: TRBJ2-1; v_gene: TRBV29-1; d_gene: TRBD2; CDR3nt: TGCAGCGTTGAAGACGGGGGGGCGGCGATCAATGAGCAGTTCTTC; CDR3aa: CSVEDGGAAINEQFF
abundance: many; j_gene: TRBJ2-2; v_gene: TRBV28; d_gene: .; CDR3nt: TGTGCCAGCAGGGGCGGGCACCCCACCGGGGAGCTGTTTTTT; CDR3aa: CASRGGHPTGELFF
abundance: .; j_gene: TRBJ2-1; v_gene: TRBV6-2/TRBV6-3; d_gene: .; CDR3nt: TGTGCCAGTAAACCGACAGGTATCGGTGAGCAGTTCTTC; CDR3aa: CASKPTGIGEQFF
abundance: .; j_gene: TRBJ1-4; v_gene: TRBV20-1; d_gene: .; CDR3nt: TGCAGTGCCTCACCACAGTCGACTAATGAAAAACTGTTTTTT; CDR3aa: CSASPQSTNEKLFF
abundance: .; j_gene: TRBJ2-7; v_gene: TRBV14; d_gene: .; CDR3nt: TGTGCCAGCAGCCAAGGACCTTCCCTTTCCTACGGGCAGTACTTC; CDR3aa: CASSQGPSLSYGQYF